This TCR beta chain was identified in a study of regulatory T cells in long-lasting Graves disease. Study information: Under 3 months of antithyroid drugs had been taken by newly diagnosed Graves' patients.

According to the study, TCR beta libraries were built with iRepertoire HTBI primers and CDR3-region Arm-PCR. MiXCR, run by TCRdb on the multiplex PCR reads, gives a single entry per CDR3 protein. The sample has approximately 250,000 distinct CDR3 sequences; around 20% are singletons. Study-level points and caveats: Samples came from peripheral blood alone, without thyroid tissue.

The germline gives CDR1 SGHRS, CDR2 YFSETQ. V lost 4 bases, J lost 10 bases, and 9 bases lay in between. This CDR3 is 12 amino acids long. A note on this clonotype: Its antigen is as yet unknown. This sequence may be a read error, since a much larger clone differs from it by one base.

The sample's time point: newly diagnosed GD, antithyroid drugs for less than 3 months. RNA isolated from PBMCs was used to make the TCR library. This rearrangement joins TRBV5-1 to TRBJ1-6; D uncertain. The material was peripheral blood mononuclear cells (PBMCs), obtained at new diagnosis, from a patient treated with antithyroid drugs. This receptor was taken from a female donor with Graves disease. CDR3 nucleotide sequence: TGCGCCAGCAGCGTAAATCACTCACCCCTCCACTTT. Amino acids: CASSVNHSPLHF.